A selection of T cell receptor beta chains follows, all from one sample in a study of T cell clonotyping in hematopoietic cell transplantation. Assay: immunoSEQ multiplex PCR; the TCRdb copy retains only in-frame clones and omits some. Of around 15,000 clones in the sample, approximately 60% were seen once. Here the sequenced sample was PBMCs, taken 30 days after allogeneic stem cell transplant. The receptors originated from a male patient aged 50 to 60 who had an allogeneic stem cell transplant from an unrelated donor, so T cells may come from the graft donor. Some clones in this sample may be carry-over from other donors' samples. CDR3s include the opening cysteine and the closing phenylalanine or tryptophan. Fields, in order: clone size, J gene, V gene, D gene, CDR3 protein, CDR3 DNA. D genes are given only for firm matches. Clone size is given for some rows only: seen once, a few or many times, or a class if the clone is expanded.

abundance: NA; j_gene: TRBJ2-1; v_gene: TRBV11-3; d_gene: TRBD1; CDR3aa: CASSSRRDRGQNEQFF; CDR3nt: TGTGCCAGCAGCTCCCGGCGGGACAGGGGGCAGAATGAGCAGTTCTTC
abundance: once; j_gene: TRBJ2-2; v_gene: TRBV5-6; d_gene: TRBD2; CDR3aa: CASSFLTSGSYTAELFF; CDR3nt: TGTGCCAGCAGCTTCCTGACTAGCGGGAGTTACACCGCGGAGCTGTTTTTT
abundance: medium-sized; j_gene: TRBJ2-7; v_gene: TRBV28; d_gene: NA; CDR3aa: CASSLHPTSYEQYF; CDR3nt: TGTGCCAGCAGTTTGCACCCCACCTCCTACGAGCAGTACTTC
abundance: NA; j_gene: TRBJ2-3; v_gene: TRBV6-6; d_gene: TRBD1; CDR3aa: CASIDRVVTDTQYF; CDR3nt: TGTGCCAGCATCGACAGGGTCGTCACAGATACGCAGTATTTT
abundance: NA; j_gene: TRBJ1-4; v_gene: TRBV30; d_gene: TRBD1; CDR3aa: CAWRPGQSNEKLFF; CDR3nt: TGTGCCTGGAGACCGGGACAGTCAAACGAAAAACTGTTTTTT
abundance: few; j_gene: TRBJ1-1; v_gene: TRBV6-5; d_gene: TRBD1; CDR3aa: CASTEGQGKNTEAFF; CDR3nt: TGTGCCAGCACCGAGGGACAGGGTAAGAACACTGAAGCTTTCTTT
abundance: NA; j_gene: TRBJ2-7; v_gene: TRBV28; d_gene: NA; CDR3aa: CASSLSGTGLNEQYF; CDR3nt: TGTGCCAGCAGTTTGTCCGGAACAGGGCTGAACGAGCAGTACTTC
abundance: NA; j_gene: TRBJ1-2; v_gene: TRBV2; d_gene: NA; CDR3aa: CASSYTGPNYGYTF; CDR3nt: TGTGCCAGCAGTTATACAGGTCCTAACTATGGCTACACCTTC
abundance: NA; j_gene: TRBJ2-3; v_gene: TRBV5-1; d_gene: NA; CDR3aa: CASSPQGITDTQYF; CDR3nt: TGCGCCAGCAGCCCACAAGGCATCACAGATACGCAGTATTTT
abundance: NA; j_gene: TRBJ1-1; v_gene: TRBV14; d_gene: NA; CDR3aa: CASSHQAAFTEAFF; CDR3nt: TGTGCCAGCAGCCACCAGGCCGCTTTCACTGAAGCTTTCTTT
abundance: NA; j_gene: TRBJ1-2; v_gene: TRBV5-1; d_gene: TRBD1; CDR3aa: CASGQLQGAIGYTF; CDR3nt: TGCGCCAGCGGCCAACTACAGGGGGCAATAGGCTACACCTTC
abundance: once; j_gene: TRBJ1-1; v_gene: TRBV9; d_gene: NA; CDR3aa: CASSVAPTTRGLF; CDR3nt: TGTGCCAGCAGCGTAGCCCCAACGACCCGGGGCCTCTTT
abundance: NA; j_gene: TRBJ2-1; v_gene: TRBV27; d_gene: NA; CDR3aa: CASSLVANSYNEQFF; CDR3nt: TGTGCCAGCAGTTTAGTCGCGAACTCCTACAATGAGCAGTTCTTC
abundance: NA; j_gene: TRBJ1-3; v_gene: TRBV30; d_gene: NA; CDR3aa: CAWSVETGNTIYF; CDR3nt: TGTGCCTGGAGTGTAGAGACTGGAAACACCATATATTTT
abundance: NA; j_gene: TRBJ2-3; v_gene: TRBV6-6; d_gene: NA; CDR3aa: CASSFPTLGTDTQYF; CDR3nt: TGTGCCAGCAGTTTTCCTACTTTGGGCACAGATACGCAGTATTTT
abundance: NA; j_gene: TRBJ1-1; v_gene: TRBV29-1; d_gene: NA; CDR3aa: CSVGGIMNTEAFF; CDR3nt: TGCAGCGTTGGCGGTATAATGAACACTGAAGCTTTCTTT
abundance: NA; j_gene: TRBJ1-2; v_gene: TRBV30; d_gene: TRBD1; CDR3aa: CAWSRTGGRYGYTF; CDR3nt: TGTGCCTGGAGTCGTACAGGGGGCCGGTATGGCTACACCTTC
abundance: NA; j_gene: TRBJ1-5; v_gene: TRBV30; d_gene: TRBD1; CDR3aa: CALEQGTGQPQHF; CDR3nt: TGTGCCTTAGAACAGGGGACGGGTCAGCCCCAGCATTTT
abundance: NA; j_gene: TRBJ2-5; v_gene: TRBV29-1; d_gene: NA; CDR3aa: CSVEAEGVQETQYF; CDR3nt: TGCAGCGTTGAGGCGGAGGGGGTTCAAGAGACCCAGTACTTC
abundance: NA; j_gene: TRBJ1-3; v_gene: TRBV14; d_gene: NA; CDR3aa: CASSQDDTIYF; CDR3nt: TGTGCCAGCAGCCAAGACGACACCATATATTTT
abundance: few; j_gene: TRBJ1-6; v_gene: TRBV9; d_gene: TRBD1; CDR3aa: CASRADRGENSPLHF; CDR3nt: TGTGCCAGCAGGGCCGACAGGGGGGAAAATTCACCCCTCCACTTT
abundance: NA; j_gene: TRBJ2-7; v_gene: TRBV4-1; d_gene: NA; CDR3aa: CASSQVFDEQYF; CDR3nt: TGCGCCAGCAGCCAAGTATTCGACGAGCAGTACTTC
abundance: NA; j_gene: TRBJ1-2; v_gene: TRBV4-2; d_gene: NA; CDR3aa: CASSQGSLLGAKGGYTF; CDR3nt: TGTGCCAGCAGCCAAGGATCGCTCTTAGGTGCCAAGGGGGGCTACACCTTC
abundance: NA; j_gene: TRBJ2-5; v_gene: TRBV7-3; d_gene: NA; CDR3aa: CASSLRGGAEETQYF; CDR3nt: TGTGCCAGCAGCTTACGAGGGGGGGCGGAAGAGACCCAGTACTTC
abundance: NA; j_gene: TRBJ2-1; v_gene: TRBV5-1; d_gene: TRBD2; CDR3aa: CASSLSASGYNEQFF; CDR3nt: TGCGCCAGCAGCTTGTCGGCTAGCGGTTACAATGAGCAGTTCTTC
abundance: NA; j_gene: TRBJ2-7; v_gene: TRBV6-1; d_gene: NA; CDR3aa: CASSEPVPYEQYF; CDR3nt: TGTGCCAGCAGTGAACCAGTTCCCTACGAGCAGTACTTC
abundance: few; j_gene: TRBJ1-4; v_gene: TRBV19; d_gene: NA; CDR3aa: CASSILASEKLFF; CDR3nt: TGTGCCAGTAGTATCCTGGCGAGTGAAAAACTGTTTTTT
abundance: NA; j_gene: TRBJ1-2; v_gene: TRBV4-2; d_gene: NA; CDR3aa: CASSQDTGLINYGYTF; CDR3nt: TGTGCCAGCAGCCAAGATACAGGCCTCATTAACTATGGCTACACCTTC
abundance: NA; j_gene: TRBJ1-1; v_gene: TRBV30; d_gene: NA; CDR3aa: CAWNVGVEAFF; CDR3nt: TGCGCCTGGAATGTTGGGGTTGAAGCTTTCTTT
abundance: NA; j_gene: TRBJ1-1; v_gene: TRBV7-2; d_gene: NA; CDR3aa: CASSLGPTTEAFF; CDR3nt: TGTGCCAGCAGCTTAGGTCCGACCACTGAAGCTTTCTTT
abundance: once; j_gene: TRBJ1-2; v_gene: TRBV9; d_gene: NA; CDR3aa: CASSVDRGGYGYTF; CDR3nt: TGTGCCAGCAGCGTAGATCGGGGAGGCTATGGCTACACCTTC
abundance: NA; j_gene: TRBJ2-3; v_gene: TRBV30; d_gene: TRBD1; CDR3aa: CAWSTGVSTDTQYF; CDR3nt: TGTGCCTGGAGTACAGGGGTAAGCACAGATACGCAGTATTTT
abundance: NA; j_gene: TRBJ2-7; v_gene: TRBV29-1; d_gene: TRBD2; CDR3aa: CSVEDLGGVGEQYF; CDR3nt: TGCAGCGTTGAAGATCTTGGGGGGGTGGGCGAGCAGTACTTC
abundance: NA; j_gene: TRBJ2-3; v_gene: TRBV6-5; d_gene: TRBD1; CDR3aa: CASSYSGGGVDTQYF; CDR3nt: TGTGCCAGCAGTTATTCAGGGGGCGGAGTGGATACGCAGTATTTT
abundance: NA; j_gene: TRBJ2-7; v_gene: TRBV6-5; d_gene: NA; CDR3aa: CASSQTGPTGEQYF; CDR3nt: TGTGCCAGCAGCCAAACAGGGCCCACGGGGGAGCAGTACTTC